Reported below is one TCR beta chain. The junction differs from germline at one of its ends, possibly a read error. Some clones are missing from TCRdb's copy, which holds only in-frame ones; the method was immunoSEQ multiplex PCR. The sample records tens of thousands of clones, more than 70% being singletons. These data originate in a study of memory CD4+ T cells and cytomegalovirus serostatus. About the research overall: Donors were healthy Belgian adults, 9 CMV seropositive and 24 seronegative.

Germline V gene lookup returns CDR1 SSHAT and CDR2 FNYEAQ (reference sequence). The CDR3 runs to 18 residues. Single viable CD3+CD4+CD8-CD45RO+ cells were sorted as the memory CD4+ T cells. V and J are TRBV7-7 and TRBJ2-2, with D perhaps TRBD2 (5 bases). The TCR comes from an adult in good health and CMV-seronegative. The sample consisted of memory CD4+ T cells from blood. CDR3 region: CASSLLGGRTSNTGELFF. The CDR3 nucleotides are TGTGCTAGCAGCTTATTGGGTGGACGGACTTCGAACACCGGGGAGCTGTTTTTT.